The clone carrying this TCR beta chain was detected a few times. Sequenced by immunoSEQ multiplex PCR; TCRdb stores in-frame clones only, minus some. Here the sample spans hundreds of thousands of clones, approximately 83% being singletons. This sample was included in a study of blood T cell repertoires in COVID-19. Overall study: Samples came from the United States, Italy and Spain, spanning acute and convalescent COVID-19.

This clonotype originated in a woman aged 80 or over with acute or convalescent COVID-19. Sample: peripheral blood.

CDR3 residues: CASSSAFGDQPQHF. The CDR3 DNA is TGTGCCAGCAGTTCAGCCTTCGGGGATCAGCCCCAGCATTTT. The chain couples TRBV6-5 to TRBJ1-5; D remains ambiguous. V lost 4 bases, J lost 5 bases, and 12 bases lay in between. This CDR3 comprises 14 residues. Germline lookup yields CDR1 MNHEY and CDR2 SVGAGI.